The 18 T cell receptor beta chains below were found in one sample sequenced in a study of blood T cell repertoires in COVID-19. The assay was immunoSEQ multiplex PCR, and TCRdb's table has in-frame clones only and misses some. The sample yields 150,000 to 200,000 clones, around 90% seen once. Sequencing used peripheral blood. Receptors were obtained from a human donor in a cohort sampled during active COVID-19.

The chain combines TRBV4-3 with TRBJ1-2; 7 nucleotides match TRBD1. Trimming took 0 bases from V and 6 from J; bases not matched to a gene: 10. The CDR3 runs 16 residues. Germline V gene data show CDR1 as LGHNA and CDR2 as YSLEER. The CDR3: CASSQDPLDRVHGYTF. The CDR3 bases are TGCGCCAGCAGCCAAGATCCCCTTGACAGGGTCCATGGCTACACCTTC.

The chain carries TRBV6-6 and TRBJ2-7; 7 nucleotides line up with TRBD1. The length of the CDR3 is 14 residues. Germline lookup yields CDR1 MNHNY and CDR2 SVGAGI (reference sequence). With V trimmed by 7 bases and J by 2 bases, 8 bases remained unmatched. This chain's CDR3 is CASNRDRTTYEQYF. The CDR3 DNA sequence: TGTGCCAGCAACCGGGACAGAACTACCTACGAGCAGTACTTC.

The chain uses TRBV30 and TRBJ2-7, with TRBD2 matching over 7 bases. Germline V gene data show CDR1 as GTSNPN and CDR2 as SVGIG (reference sequence). The length of the CDR3 is 19 residues. Trimming removed 8 bases from V and 3 bases from J; junction bases left unmatched: 28. CDR3 in DNA: TGTGCCCTTAGAGCACCGGCGATAGCGGGTTGGTTTGGTGGCTACGAGCAGTACTTC. Its protein product is CALRAPAIAGWFGGYEQYF.

This clone was seen just once. CDR3 amino acids: CASSRPRTGGPYEQYF. Here the CDR3 DNA reads TGTGCCAGCAGTCGACCTAGGACAGGCGGCCCCTACGAGCAGTACTTC. V is TRBV6-6 and J is TRBJ2-7; 7 positions agree with TRBD1. Per the germline V gene, CDR1 is MNHNY and CDR2 is SVGAGI (reference sequence). The CDR3 has 16 amino acids. The trim removed 5 bases at V and 2 bases at J, leaving 12 bases unmatched.

This clone has just one count. The rearrangement joins TRBV3-1 (or the pseudogene TRBV3-2) to TRBJ2-1, with 8 nucleotides matching TRBD2. The J segment lost 0 bases and the V segment lost 2 bases, leaving 15 bases of the junction unmatched. Germline loops: CDR1 LGHDT, CDR2 YNNKEL (reference sequence). The CDR3 consists of 20 residues. DNA of the CDR3: TGTGCCAGCAGCCAAATGAGGTTGCGGGGGGAGGAGATCTCCTACAATGAGCAGTTCTTC. It specifies CASSQMRLRGEEISYNEQFF.

This clone is a singleton in its sample. V is TRBV5-5 and J is TRBJ1-1; 7 positions match TRBD1. This CDR3 has 17 amino acids. V lost 6 bases and J lost 3; bases outside the gene matches: 17. Germline V gives CDR1 SGHKS, CDR2 YYEKEE (reference sequence). In DNA, the CDR3 is TGTGCCAGCACGAACAGGAGGGGGCAAGAGGTGGACACTGAAGCTTTCTTT. Amino acids: CASTNRRGQEVDTEAFF.

The rearrangement links TRBV10-2 to TRBJ2-2, with 9 bases that match TRBD1. In germline, CDR1 is WSHSY, CDR2 SAAADI. J was trimmed by 1 base and V by 3 bases; bases with no gene match: 9. This CDR3 spans 18 amino acids. For the CDR3, the DNA is TGCGCCAGCAGTGACCCTTCGTGGGGACAGGGGAACACCGGGGAGCTGTTTTTT. Residues: CASSDPSWGQGNTGELFF.

The chain combines TRBV5-1 with TRBJ2-7; maybe TRBD2 (6 bases). This CDR3 has 13 residues. V was pared by 4 bases and J by 5 bases, with 13 bases between. CDR1 SGHRS and CDR2 YFSETQ come from the germline V gene. Written as DNA, the CDR3 is TGCGCCAGCAGCCGGGACTTCGTGGACGAGCAGTACTTC. The encoded protein is CASSRDFVDEQYF.

The rearrangement links TRBV3-1 (or the pseudogene TRBV3-2) to TRBJ2-1; 11 positions match TRBD2. V was pared by 1 base and J by 7 bases, with 15 bases of the junction left unmatched. The germline gives CDR1 LGHDT, CDR2 YNNKEL (reference sequence). The CDR3 is 19 amino acids. The CDR3 sequence: CASSQVLAGGPFFRNEQFF. CDR3 sequence (DNA): TGTGCCAGCAGCCAAGTGTTAGCGGGGGGGCCTTTTTTTAGGAATGAGCAGTTCTTC.

This clone showed up just once. The chain joins TRBV9 to TRBJ2-4, with D maybe TRBD1 (7 bases). Germline assignment: CDR1 SGDLS and CDR2 YYNGEE. The length of the CDR3 is 16 residues. V gave up 6 bases and J gave up 8 bases, with 24 bases separating them. As DNA, the CDR3 is TGTGCCAGCATCACGTCCCCAGGGGGGTCCGAAGACATTCAGTACTTC. It codes for CASITSPGGSEDIQYF.

The chain is built from TRBV19 and TRBJ2-6, with D unresolved. This CDR3 contains 16 residues. Trimming removed 3 bases at V and 0 bases at J, with 9 bases between. CDR1 and CDR2 (germline): LNHDA, SQIVND (reference sequence). CDR3: CASSIRLPSGANVLTF. Here the CDR3 DNA reads TGTGCCAGTAGTATCAGGCTTCCCTCTGGGGCCAACGTCCTGACTTTC.

The chain employs TRBV21-1 and TRBJ1-6; TRBD1, the table's D call, lacks a check against the DNA. TRBV21-1 is designated a pseudogene. The length of the CDR3 is 19 residues. CDR3 sequence: CASSPDIRQGASYNSPLHF. The DNA for the CDR3 is TGTGCCAGCAGCCCCGATATCCGACAGGGGGCGAGTTATAATTCACCCCTCCACTTT.

The J gene is TRBJ2-2, the V gene TRBV6-1; 11 bases agree with TRBD1. The CDR3 runs to 17 residues. Trimming cost V 4 bases and J 6 bases; bases outside gene matches: 10. Germline CDR1 MNHNS, CDR2 SASEGT. CDR3 residues: CASSGGTGGVRAGELFF. In DNA form, the CDR3 reads TGTGCCAGCAGTGGCGGGACAGGGGGTGTTAGGGCCGGGGAGCTGTTTTTT.

This sequence joins TRBV2 and TRBJ2-5, with 12 nucleotides matching TRBD1. Germline assignment: CDR1 SNHLY and CDR2 FYNNEI. This CDR3 is built from 15 residues. V was pared by 5 bases and J by 4 bases, with 5 bases of the junction left unmatched. CDR3 in DNA: TGTGCCAGCAGTAGCGGGACAGGGGGCCGAGAGACCCAGTACTTC. It encodes CASSSGTGGRETQYF.

The CDR3 nucleotides read TGTGCCACAGGACAGGGGAACACTGAAGCTTTCTTT. Translating gives CATGQGNTEAFF. This sequence joins TRBV28 and TRBJ1-1, with 8 bases matching TRBD1. Looked up from germline, CDR1 is MDHEN and CDR2 is SYDVKM. J was trimmed by 1 base and V by 10 bases; bases with no gene match: 2. The CDR3 contains 12 residues.

The V gene is TRBV7-2, the J gene TRBJ1-2; D gene ambiguous. The CDR3 contains 12 residues. V lost 0 bases and J 8 bases, leaving 7 bases between the germline ends. Germline V gene data show CDR1 as SGHTA and CDR2 as FQGNSA. CDR3 region: CASSLAGRGYTF. The CDR3 nucleotides read TGTGCCAGCAGCTTAGCAGGGAGAGGCTACACCTTC.

J is TRBJ2-5 and V is TRBV27; 8 nucleotides match TRBD2. With V trimmed by 10 bases and J by 7 bases, 5 bases remained unmatched. This CDR3 is 11 amino acids long. The germline gives CDR1 MNHEY, CDR2 SMNVEV (reference sequence). The CDR3 DNA reads TGTGCCACTCGGGGGGGGTGGACCCAGTACTTC. Protein: CATRGGWTQYF.

J is TRBJ1-1 and V is TRBV7-9, with 9 bases aligning to TRBD1. V trimming: 6 bases; J trimming: 5 bases; junction bases outside the gene matches: 13. Germline values: CDR1 SEHNR, CDR2 FQNEAQ (reference sequence). The CDR3 is made up of 16 amino acids. CDR3 sequence (DNA): TGTGCCAGCAGGCGATTACAGGGGGCTAAGGGAACTGAAGCTTTCTTT. Residues: CASRRLQGAKGTEAFF.